The rows below give T cell receptor beta chains drawn from one sample of a study of blood T cell repertoires in COVID-19. Profiling relied on immunoSEQ multiplex PCR, and the TCRdb table lists in-frame clones only, not all of them. The data hold about 240,000 clones, with roughly 80% observed a single time. The sample comprised peripheral blood. All receptors derive from a woman of 80 years or more with acute or convalescent COVID-19. CDR3s include the opening cysteine and the closing phenylalanine or tryptophan. A D gene is named only where the DNA matches it firmly. A row's size may be missing; if present it is once, few, many or a size class.

J gene: TRBJ1-4
D gene: TRBD1
V gene: TRBV9
clone size: NA
CDR3 DNA: TGTGCCAGCAGCACCCCGGGACAGGGTCATGAAAAACTGTTTTTT
CDR3 protein: CASSTPGQGHEKLFF

J gene: TRBJ1-4
D gene: TRBD1
V gene: TRBV12-5
clone size: once
CDR3 DNA: TGTGCTAGTGGTTCGTCAGGGGGCATCGAAAAACTGTTTTTT
CDR3 protein: CASGSSGGIEKLFF

J gene: TRBJ2-2
D gene: TRBD2
V gene: TRBV7-7
clone size: NA
CDR3 DNA: TGTGCTAGCAGCTTACGGGGACTAGCGGACGGGGAGCTGTTTTTT
CDR3 protein: CASSLRGLADGELFF

J gene: TRBJ2-1
D gene: TRBD2
V gene: TRBV5-4
clone size: once
CDR3 DNA: TGTGCCAGCAGCAAGACTAGCGCAACCTACAATGAGCAGTTCTTC
CDR3 protein: CASSKTSATYNEQFF

J gene: TRBJ1-4
D gene: NA
V gene: TRBV19
clone size: NA
CDR3 DNA: TGTGCCAGTAGTTTACAAGGGGCGGCAACTAATGAAAAACTGTTTTTT
CDR3 protein: CASSLQGAATNEKLFF

J gene: TRBJ1-5
D gene: TRBD1
V gene: TRBV27
clone size: once
CDR3 DNA: TGTGCCAGCAGTTCAACCCCCTACGCGGACAGGTATTTT
CDR3 protein: CASSSTPYADRYF

J gene: TRBJ1-1
D gene: TRBD1
V gene: TRBV6-5
clone size: NA
CDR3 DNA: TGTGCCAGCAGAAGGACAGGGGGCGTGAACACTGAAGCTTTCTTT
CDR3 protein: CASRRTGGVNTEAFF

J gene: TRBJ1-5
D gene: NA
V gene: TRBV27
clone size: NA
CDR3 DNA: TGTGCCAGCAGTTTATCGTCGGGTTATAATCAGCCCCAGCATTTT
CDR3 protein: CASSLSSGYNQPQHF

J gene: TRBJ2-1
D gene: NA
V gene: TRBV14
clone size: NA
CDR3 DNA: TGTGCCAGCAGCCCTAGAGGGGGGGCGTACAATGAGCAGTTCTTC
CDR3 protein: CASSPRGGAYNEQFF

J gene: TRBJ1-3
D gene: TRBD1
V gene: TRBV9
clone size: once
CDR3 DNA: TGTGCCAGCAGCGTAGAGGGGGCGAGAGGAAACACCATATATTTT
CDR3 protein: CASSVEGARGNTIYF

J gene: TRBJ1-6
D gene: NA
V gene: TRBV30
clone size: few
CDR3 DNA: TGTGCCTGGAGGCGGCCGGGAGGCCAAAATTCACCCCTCCACTTT
CDR3 protein: CAWRRPGGQNSPLHF

J gene: TRBJ2-7
D gene: TRBD1
V gene: TRBV2
clone size: NA
CDR3 DNA: TGTGCCAGCAACGACCCCCCGGGACAGGGGAGATACGAGCAGTACTTC
CDR3 protein: CASNDPPGQGRYEQYF

J gene: TRBJ2-3
D gene: TRBD1
V gene: TRBV11-3
clone size: NA
CDR3 DNA: TGTGCCAGCAGCTGGACAGGGGAAAGGTCAGATACGCAGTATTTT
CDR3 protein: CASSWTGERSDTQYF

J gene: TRBJ1-2
D gene: NA
V gene: TRBV6-2/TRBV6-3
clone size: few
CDR3 DNA: TGTGCCAGCAGTGCCCCAGGTACAGCCTATGGCTACACCTTC
CDR3 protein: CASSAPGTAYGYTF

J gene: TRBJ2-7
D gene: NA
V gene: TRBV15
clone size: NA
CDR3 DNA: TGTGCCACCGGGAGTTACTACGAGCAGTACTTC
CDR3 protein: CATGSYYEQYF

J gene: TRBJ2-7
D gene: NA
V gene: TRBV2
clone size: NA
CDR3 DNA: TGTGCCAGCAGTGAGCGAGCGTACGAGCAGTACTTC
CDR3 protein: CASSERAYEQYF

J gene: TRBJ1-3
D gene: TRBD1
V gene: TRBV10-3
clone size: once
CDR3 DNA: TGTGCCATCATAGGGACAGGGAAAGAAAACACCATATATTTT
CDR3 protein: CAIIGTGKENTIYF

J gene: TRBJ2-1
D gene: TRBD2
V gene: TRBV6-5
clone size: NA
CDR3 DNA: TGTGCCAGCAGAGATAGCGGGGGGGCTTATGAGCAGTTCTTC
CDR3 protein: CASRDSGGAYEQFF

J gene: TRBJ2-1
D gene: TRBD2
V gene: TRBV2
clone size: NA
CDR3 DNA: TGTGCCAGCAGAAAATTGACTAGCGGCTCCTACAATGAGCAGTTCTTC
CDR3 protein: CASRKLTSGSYNEQFF

J gene: TRBJ1-1
D gene: TRBD1
V gene: TRBV5-1
clone size: NA
CDR3 DNA: TGCGCCAGCAGCTTGGCCGGCAGGGGGACTGAAGCTTTCTTT
CDR3 protein: CASSLAGRGTEAFF

J gene: TRBJ1-4
D gene: TRBD1
V gene: TRBV7-9
clone size: NA
CDR3 DNA: TGTGCCAGCAGCTTAGCGTTGACAGGGGGCCGTAATGAAAAACTGTTTTTT
CDR3 protein: CASSLALTGGRNEKLFF

J gene: TRBJ2-1
D gene: TRBD2
V gene: TRBV2
clone size: NA
CDR3 DNA: TGTGCCAGCAGTGAAATGCGGGGGGGCACTGAGCAGTTCTTC
CDR3 protein: CASSEMRGGTEQFF

J gene: TRBJ1-2
D gene: NA
V gene: TRBV9
clone size: NA
CDR3 DNA: TGTGCCAGCAGCGTAGTTGCCGACAGTCTCTATGGCTACACCTTC
CDR3 protein: CASSVVADSLYGYTF

J gene: TRBJ2-2
D gene: TRBD2
V gene: TRBV2
clone size: once
CDR3 DNA: TGTGCCAGCAGTCTAGGGAGGGCGTGGGGCACCGGGGAGCTGTTTTTT
CDR3 protein: CASSLGRAWGTGELFF

J gene: TRBJ2-7
D gene: NA
V gene: TRBV27
clone size: few
CDR3 DNA: TGTGCCAGCAACTCTCGCCAGGGTAAAGCCCACGAGCAGTACTTC
CDR3 protein: CASNSRQGKAHEQYF

J gene: TRBJ1-2
D gene: TRBD1
V gene: TRBV28
clone size: once
CDR3 DNA: TGTGCCAGCAGTCTTCGACAGGGTGGTAGTGGCTACACCTTC
CDR3 protein: CASSLRQGGSGYTF

J gene: TRBJ2-1
D gene: NA
V gene: TRBV10-1
clone size: NA
CDR3 DNA: TGCGCCAGCAGTGAGTCGGGAGGTACTTGGAATGAGCAGTTCTTC
CDR3 protein: CASSESGGTWNEQFF

J gene: TRBJ1-2
D gene: NA
V gene: TRBV23-1
clone size: NA
CDR3 DNA: TGCGCCAGTGCTGCGGGTAACTATGGCTACACCTTC
CDR3 protein: CASAAGNYGYTF

J gene: TRBJ1-5
D gene: NA
V gene: TRBV2
clone size: NA
CDR3 DNA: TGTGCCAGCCGAGAGGCGGGCAATCAGCCCCAGCATTTT
CDR3 protein: CASREAGNQPQHF

J gene: TRBJ2-5
D gene: NA
V gene: TRBV28
clone size: NA
CDR3 DNA: TGTGCCAGCAGTTTCCAGGGGCGGGAGACCCAGTACTTC
CDR3 protein: CASSFQGRETQYF

J gene: TRBJ2-5
D gene: NA
V gene: TRBV10-1
clone size: NA
CDR3 DNA: TGCGCCAGCAGTGAAGAAGCCTGGGCCTTCCAAGAGACCCAGTACTTC
CDR3 protein: CASSEEAWAFQETQYF

J gene: TRBJ2-7
D gene: TRBD1
V gene: TRBV19
clone size: NA
CDR3 DNA: TGTGCCAGTAGTACCCAGGACAGGGTTTTGTCCTACGAGCAGTACTTC
CDR3 protein: CASSTQDRVLSYEQYF

J gene: TRBJ1-2
D gene: TRBD1
V gene: TRBV2
clone size: NA
CDR3 DNA: TGTGCCACCCGACAGGGGCAAAACTATGGCTACACCTTC
CDR3 protein: CATRQGQNYGYTF

J gene: TRBJ1-1
D gene: NA
V gene: TRBV5-1
clone size: NA
CDR3 DNA: TGCGCCAGCAGCCCCGGGGGAGGGACGAAAACTGAAGCTTTCTTT
CDR3 protein: CASSPGGGTKTEAFF

J gene: TRBJ2-3
D gene: TRBD2
V gene: TRBV28
clone size: NA
CDR3 DNA: TGTGCCAGCAGTTTCCCAGCGGGGGGAACAACAGATACGCAGTATTTT
CDR3 protein: CASSFPAGGTTDTQYF

J gene: TRBJ1-1
D gene: NA
V gene: TRBV5-1
clone size: NA
CDR3 DNA: TGCGCCAGCACCCTTACAGAAGGCACTGAAGCTTTCTTT
CDR3 protein: CASTLTEGTEAFF

J gene: TRBJ1-2
D gene: NA
V gene: TRBV5-1
clone size: NA
CDR3 DNA: TGCGCCAGCAGCTTGGGACAGGCTCCTAACTATGGCTACACCTTC
CDR3 protein: CASSLGQAPNYGYTF

J gene: TRBJ1-6
D gene: NA
V gene: TRBV6-5
clone size: NA
CDR3 DNA: TGTGCCAGCAGTTACCGCGGAGGAAGTAATTCACCCCTCCACTTT
CDR3 protein: CASSYRGGSNSPLHF

J gene: TRBJ2-1
D gene: NA
V gene: TRBV5-1
clone size: NA
CDR3 DNA: TGCGCCAGCAGCTTGGGGGCTAGCGCGAGCTCCTACAATGAGCAGTTCTTC
CDR3 protein: CASSLGASASSYNEQFF

J gene: TRBJ1-1
D gene: TRBD1
V gene: TRBV7-8
clone size: NA
CDR3 DNA: TGTGCCAGCAGCTTAACACGACAGGGCATTGGCCGGAACACTGAAGCTTTCTTT
CDR3 protein: CASSLTRQGIGRNTEAFF

J gene: TRBJ2-1
D gene: TRBD2
V gene: TRBV28
clone size: NA
CDR3 DNA: TGTGCCAGCAGTCGCGGGGGAGGCTCCTACAATGAGCAGTTCTTC
CDR3 protein: CASSRGGGSYNEQFF

J gene: TRBJ1-1
D gene: NA
V gene: TRBV28
clone size: NA
CDR3 DNA: TGTGCCAGCAGCCAAAACACTGAAGCTTTCTTT
CDR3 protein: CASSQNTEAFF

J gene: TRBJ1-5
D gene: NA
V gene: TRBV7-9
clone size: few
CDR3 DNA: TGTGCCAGCAGCCCAGACAGACTCAATCAGCCCCAGCATTTT
CDR3 protein: CASSPDRLNQPQHF

J gene: TRBJ1-6
D gene: TRBD1
V gene: TRBV5-1
clone size: few
CDR3 DNA: TGCGCCAGCAGCTTGGGTGGGACAGGGTATAATTCACCCCTCCACTTT
CDR3 protein: CASSLGGTGYNSPLHF

J gene: TRBJ1-1
D gene: NA
V gene: TRBV2
clone size: NA
CDR3 DNA: TGTGCCAGTGGGGGGGACCAGGGAACTGAAGCTTTCTTT
CDR3 protein: CASGGDQGTEAFF

J gene: TRBJ2-7
D gene: NA
V gene: TRBV7-9
clone size: NA
CDR3 DNA: TGTGCCAGCAGCTTGGGTGGCGGGGATCCTTCCTACGAGCAGTACTTC
CDR3 protein: CASSLGGGDPSYEQYF

J gene: TRBJ2-7
D gene: NA
V gene: TRBV28
clone size: NA
CDR3 DNA: TGTGCCAGCAGTTCGACAACAGGGATAGTAGCCTACGAGCAGTACTTC
CDR3 protein: CASSSTTGIVAYEQYF

J gene: TRBJ2-1
D gene: NA
V gene: TRBV18
clone size: NA
CDR3 DNA: TGTGCCAGCTCACTGCGGGTTGGAGAGCAGTTCTTC
CDR3 protein: CASSLRVGEQFF

J gene: TRBJ1-1
D gene: TRBD1
V gene: TRBV6-5
clone size: NA
CDR3 DNA: TGTGCCAGCAGCCCCGACAGGGGGGGAACTGAAGCTTTCTTT
CDR3 protein: CASSPDRGGTEAFF

J gene: TRBJ2-2
D gene: TRBD1
V gene: TRBV6-5
clone size: NA
CDR3 DNA: TGTGCCAGCAGTTACTCTACGGCAGGGGGCAGGGGGGAGCTGTTTTTT
CDR3 protein: CASSYSTAGGRGELFF